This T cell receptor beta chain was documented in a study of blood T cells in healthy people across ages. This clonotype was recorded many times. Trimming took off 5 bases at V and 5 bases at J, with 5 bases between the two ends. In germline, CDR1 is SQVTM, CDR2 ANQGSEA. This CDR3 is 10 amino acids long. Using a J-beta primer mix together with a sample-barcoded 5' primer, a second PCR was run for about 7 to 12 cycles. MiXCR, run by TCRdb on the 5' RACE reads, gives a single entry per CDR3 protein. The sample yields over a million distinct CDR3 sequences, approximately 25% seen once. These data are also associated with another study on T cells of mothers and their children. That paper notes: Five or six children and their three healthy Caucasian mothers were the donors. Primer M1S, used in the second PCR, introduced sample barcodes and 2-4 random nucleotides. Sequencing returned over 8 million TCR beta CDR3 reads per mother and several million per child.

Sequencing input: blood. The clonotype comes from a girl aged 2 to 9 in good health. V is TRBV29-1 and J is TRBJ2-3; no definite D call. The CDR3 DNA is TGCAGCGTTCGGCTAGATACGCAGTATTTT. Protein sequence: CSVRLDTQYF.